The clone carrying this T cell receptor beta chain was detected ten times or more. Its antigen is currently unknown. Under 3 months was the duration of disease in ophthalmopathy patients, who also had a Clinical Activity Score of at least 3 and a NOSPECS grade of at least 4. PBMCs came from less than 11 ml fresh peripheral blood. This entry comes from a study of T cells in Graves' hyperthyroidism and ophthalmopathy. Findings of the study overall: The majority of expanded thyroid clonotypes above 0.001 also appeared in blood.

The CDR3 regions of TCR beta were amplified from RNA transcripts. The TCR CDR3 was amplified in a first-round RT-PCR using the HTBI primer set. TCRdb used MiXCR to reprocess the multiplex PCR reads, holding one entry per CDR3 protein. The table includes roughly 550,000 distinct CDR3 sequences, approximately 16% detected once. The CDR3 runs to 14 residues. The germline gives CDR1 GTSNPN, CDR2 SVGIG (reference sequence). V was cut by 2 bases and J by 0 bases, with 8 bases left in between. V is TRBV30 and J is TRBJ1-3; the D gene is possibly TRBD1 (5 bases). This receptor was taken from a woman in her thirties with Graves' ophthalmopathy. Sequencing used blood. Here the CDR3 reads CAWSWGNSGNTIYF. The CDR3 region has the DNA TGTGCCTGGAGTTGGGGGAACTCTGGAAACACCATATATTTT. Using reference TRBV30 and TRBJ1-3 for the parts outside the CDR3, the full variable domain is SQTIHQWPATLVQPVGSPLSLECTVEGTSNPNLYWYRQAAGRGLQLLFYSVGIGQISSEVPQNLSASRPQDRQFILSSKKLLLSDSGFYLCAWSWGNSGNTIYFGEGSWLTVV.